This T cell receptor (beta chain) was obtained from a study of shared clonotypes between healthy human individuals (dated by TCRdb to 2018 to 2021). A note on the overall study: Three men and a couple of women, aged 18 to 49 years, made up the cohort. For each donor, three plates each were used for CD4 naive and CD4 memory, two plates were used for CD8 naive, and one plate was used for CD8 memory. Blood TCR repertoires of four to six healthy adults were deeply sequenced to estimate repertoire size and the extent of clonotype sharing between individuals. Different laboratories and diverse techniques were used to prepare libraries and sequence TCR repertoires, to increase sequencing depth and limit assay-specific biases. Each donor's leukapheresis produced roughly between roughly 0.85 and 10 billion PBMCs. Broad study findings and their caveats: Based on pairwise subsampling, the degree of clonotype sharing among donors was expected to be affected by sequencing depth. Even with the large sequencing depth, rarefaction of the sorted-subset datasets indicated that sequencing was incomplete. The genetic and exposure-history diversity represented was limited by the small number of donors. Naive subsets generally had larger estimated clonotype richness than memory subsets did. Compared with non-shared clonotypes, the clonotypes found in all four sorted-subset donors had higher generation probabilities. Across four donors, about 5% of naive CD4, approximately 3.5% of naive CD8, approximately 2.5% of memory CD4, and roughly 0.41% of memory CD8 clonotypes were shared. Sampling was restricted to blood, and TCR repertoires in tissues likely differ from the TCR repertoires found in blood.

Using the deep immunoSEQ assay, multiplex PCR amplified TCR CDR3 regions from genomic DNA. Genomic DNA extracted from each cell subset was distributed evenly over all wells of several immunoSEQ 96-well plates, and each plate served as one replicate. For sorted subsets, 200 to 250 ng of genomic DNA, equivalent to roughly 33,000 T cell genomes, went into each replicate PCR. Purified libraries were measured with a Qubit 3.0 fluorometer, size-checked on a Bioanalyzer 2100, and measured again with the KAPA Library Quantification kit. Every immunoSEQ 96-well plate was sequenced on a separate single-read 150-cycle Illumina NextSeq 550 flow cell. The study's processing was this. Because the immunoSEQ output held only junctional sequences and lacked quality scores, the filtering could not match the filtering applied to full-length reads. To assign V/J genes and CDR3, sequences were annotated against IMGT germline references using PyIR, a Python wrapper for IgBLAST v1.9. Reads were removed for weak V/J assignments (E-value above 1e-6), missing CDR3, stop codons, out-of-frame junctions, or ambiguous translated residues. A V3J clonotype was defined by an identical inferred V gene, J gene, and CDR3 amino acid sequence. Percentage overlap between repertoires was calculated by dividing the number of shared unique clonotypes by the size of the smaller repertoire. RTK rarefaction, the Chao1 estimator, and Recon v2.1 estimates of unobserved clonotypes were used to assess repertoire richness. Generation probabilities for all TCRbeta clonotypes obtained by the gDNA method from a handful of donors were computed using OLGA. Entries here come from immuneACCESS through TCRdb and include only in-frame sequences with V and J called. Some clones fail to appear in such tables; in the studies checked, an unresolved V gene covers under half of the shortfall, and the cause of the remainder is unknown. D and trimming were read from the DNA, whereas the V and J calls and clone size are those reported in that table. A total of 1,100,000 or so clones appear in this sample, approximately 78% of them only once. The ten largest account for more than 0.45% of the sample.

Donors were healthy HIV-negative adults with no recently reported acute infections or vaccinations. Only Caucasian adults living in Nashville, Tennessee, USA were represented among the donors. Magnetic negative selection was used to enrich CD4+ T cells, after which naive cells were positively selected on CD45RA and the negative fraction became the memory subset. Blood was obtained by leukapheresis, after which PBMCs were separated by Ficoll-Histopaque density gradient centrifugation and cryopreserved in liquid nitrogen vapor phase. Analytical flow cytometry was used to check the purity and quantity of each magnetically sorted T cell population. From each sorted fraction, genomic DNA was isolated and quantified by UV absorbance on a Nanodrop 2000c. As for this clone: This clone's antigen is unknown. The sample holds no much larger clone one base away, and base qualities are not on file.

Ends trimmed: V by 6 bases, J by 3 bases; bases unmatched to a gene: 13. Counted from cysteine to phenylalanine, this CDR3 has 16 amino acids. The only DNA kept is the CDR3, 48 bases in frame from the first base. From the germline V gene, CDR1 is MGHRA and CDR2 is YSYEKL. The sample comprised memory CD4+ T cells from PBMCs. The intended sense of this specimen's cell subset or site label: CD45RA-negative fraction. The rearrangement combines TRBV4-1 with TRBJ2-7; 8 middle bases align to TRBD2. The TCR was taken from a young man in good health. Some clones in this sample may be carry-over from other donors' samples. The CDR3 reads CASRRKLGREDYEQYF. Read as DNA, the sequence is TGCGCCAGCAGGCGAAAGCTGGGGCGGGAGGACTACGAGCAGTACTTC.